This TCR beta chain was obtained from a study of T cell repertoires in cytomegalovirus infection. On the study more broadly: Both CMV infection and a matching HLA type were indicated by public TCR beta signatures.

This clonotype has just a few counts. Its antigen is not known. TCRdb passed the reads through MiXCR, listing each CDR3 protein once. The table includes 650,000 to 900,000 distinct CDR3 sequences, around a third detected once. V lost 2 bases to trimming and J lost 6 bases; unmatched junction nucleotides: 6. Germline V gene sequence: CDR1 MNHEY, CDR2 SVGAGI. CDR3 length: 14 residues. The source of this sequence is a human donor in good health (CMV status not recorded). Some clones in this sample may be carry-over from other donors' samples. The input for sequencing was cultured CD8+ T cells from PBMCs, taken from culture after CMV antigen stimulation. The V call is TRBV6-5, the J call TRBJ1-1; 7 bases agree with TRBD1. CDR3 sequence: CASSYRDSESEAFF. The DNA for the CDR3 is TGTGCCAGCAGTTACAGGGACAGTGAATCTGAAGCTTTCTTT.